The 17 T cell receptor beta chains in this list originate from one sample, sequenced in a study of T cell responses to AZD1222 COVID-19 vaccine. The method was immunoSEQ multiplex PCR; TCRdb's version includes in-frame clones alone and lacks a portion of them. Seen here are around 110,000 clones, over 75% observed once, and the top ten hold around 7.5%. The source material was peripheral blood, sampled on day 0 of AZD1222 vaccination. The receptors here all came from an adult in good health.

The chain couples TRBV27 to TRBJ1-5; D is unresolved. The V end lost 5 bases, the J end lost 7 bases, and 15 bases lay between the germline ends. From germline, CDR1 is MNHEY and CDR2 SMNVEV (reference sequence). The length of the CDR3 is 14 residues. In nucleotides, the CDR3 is TGTGCCAGCAGTCCGCGGGTCTCCAGGCAGCCCCAGCATTTT. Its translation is CASSPRVSRQPQHF.

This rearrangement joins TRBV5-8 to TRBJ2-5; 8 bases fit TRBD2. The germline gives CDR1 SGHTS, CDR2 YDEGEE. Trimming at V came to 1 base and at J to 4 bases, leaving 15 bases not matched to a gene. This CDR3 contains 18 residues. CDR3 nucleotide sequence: TGTGCCAGCAGCTTGTTCGGCCGGACTAGCTTATTTCGAGAGACCCAGTACTTC. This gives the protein CASSLFGRTSLFRETQYF.

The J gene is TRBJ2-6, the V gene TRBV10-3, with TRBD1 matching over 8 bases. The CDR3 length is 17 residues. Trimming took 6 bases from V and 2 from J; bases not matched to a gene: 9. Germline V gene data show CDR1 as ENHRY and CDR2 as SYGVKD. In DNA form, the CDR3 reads TGTGCCATCAGACCCGGGACAGGCATAGCTGGGGCCAACGTCCTGACTTTC. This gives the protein CAIRPGTGIAGANVLTF.

In nucleotides, the CDR3 is TGTGCCAGCCGGTCAGGGGGCGAAATCTATGGCTACACCTTC. Protein product: CASRSGGEIYGYTF. The J gene is TRBJ1-2, the V gene TRBV27; TRBD1 matches 8 bases. Germline CDR1 reads MNHEY; CDR2 reads SMNVEV (reference sequence). V was clipped by 8 bases and J by 4 bases; unmatched bases: 9. The CDR3 is 14 residues long.

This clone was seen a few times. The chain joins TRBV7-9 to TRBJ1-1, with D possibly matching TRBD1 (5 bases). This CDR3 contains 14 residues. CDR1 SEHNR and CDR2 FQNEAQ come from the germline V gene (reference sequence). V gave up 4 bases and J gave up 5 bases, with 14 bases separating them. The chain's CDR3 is CASSSPYGGTEAFF. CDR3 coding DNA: TGTGCCAGCAGCTCGCCTTATGGGGGGACTGAAGCTTTCTTT. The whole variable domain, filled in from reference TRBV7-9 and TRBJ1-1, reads DTGVSQNPRHKITKRGQNVTFRCDPISEHNRLYWYRQTLGQGPEFLTYFQNEAQLEKSRLLSDRFSAERPKGSFSTLEIQRTEQGDSAMYLCASSSPYGGTEAFFGQGTRLTVV.

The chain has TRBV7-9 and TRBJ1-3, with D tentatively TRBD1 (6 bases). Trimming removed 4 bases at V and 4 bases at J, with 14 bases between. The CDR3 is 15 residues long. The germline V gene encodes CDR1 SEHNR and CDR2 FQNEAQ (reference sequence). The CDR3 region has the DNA TGTGCCAGCAGCTCGGACAGCGTACGGGGAAACACCATATATTTT. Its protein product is CASSSDSVRGNTIYF. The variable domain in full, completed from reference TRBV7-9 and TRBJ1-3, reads DTGVSQNPRHKITKRGQNVTFRCDPISEHNRLYWYRQTLGQGPEFLTYFQNEAQLEKSRLLSDRFSAERPKGSFSTLEIQRTEQGDSAMYLCASSSDSVRGNTIYFGEGSWLTVV.

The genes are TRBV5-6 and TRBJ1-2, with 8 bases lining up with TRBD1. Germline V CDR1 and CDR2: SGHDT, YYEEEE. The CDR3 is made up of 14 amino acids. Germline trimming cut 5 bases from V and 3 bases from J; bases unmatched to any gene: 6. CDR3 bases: TGTGCCAGCAGTGTCGGACAGGGCGACTATGGCTACACCTTC. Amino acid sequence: CASSVGQGDYGYTF.

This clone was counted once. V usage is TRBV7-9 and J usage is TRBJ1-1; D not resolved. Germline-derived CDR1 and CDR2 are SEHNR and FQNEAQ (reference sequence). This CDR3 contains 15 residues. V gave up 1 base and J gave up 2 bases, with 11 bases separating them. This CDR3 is CASSLEEMANTEAFF. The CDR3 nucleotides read TGTGCCAGCAGCTTAGAGGAGATGGCCAACACTGAAGCTTTCTTT.

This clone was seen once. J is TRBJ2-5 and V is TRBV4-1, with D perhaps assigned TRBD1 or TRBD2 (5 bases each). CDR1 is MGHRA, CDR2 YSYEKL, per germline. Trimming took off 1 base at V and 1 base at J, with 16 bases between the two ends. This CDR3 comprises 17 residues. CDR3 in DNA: TGCGCCAGCAGCCAAGGCAGTGGGACGGCCGTCCAAGAGACCCAGTACTTC. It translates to CASSQGSGTAVQETQYF.

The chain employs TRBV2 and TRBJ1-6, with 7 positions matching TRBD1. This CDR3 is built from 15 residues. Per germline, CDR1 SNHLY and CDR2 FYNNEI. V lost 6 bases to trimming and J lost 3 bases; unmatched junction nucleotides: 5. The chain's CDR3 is CASSVQGIYNSPLHF. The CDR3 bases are TGTGCCAGCAGCGTACAGGGGATCTATAATTCACCCCTCCACTTT.

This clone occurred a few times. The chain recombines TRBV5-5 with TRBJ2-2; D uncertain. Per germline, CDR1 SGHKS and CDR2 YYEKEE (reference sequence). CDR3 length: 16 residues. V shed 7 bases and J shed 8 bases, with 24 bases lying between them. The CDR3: CASWNPDTFGRGELFF. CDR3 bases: TGTGCCAGCTGGAATCCCGACACCTTCGGTCGGGGGGAGCTGTTTTTT. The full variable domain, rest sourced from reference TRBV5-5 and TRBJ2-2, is DAGVTQSPTHLIKTRGQQVTLRCSPISGHKSVSWYQQVLGQGPQFIFQYYEKEERGRGNFPDRFSARQFPNYSSELNVNALLLGDSALYLCASWNPDTFGRGELFFGEGSRLTVL.

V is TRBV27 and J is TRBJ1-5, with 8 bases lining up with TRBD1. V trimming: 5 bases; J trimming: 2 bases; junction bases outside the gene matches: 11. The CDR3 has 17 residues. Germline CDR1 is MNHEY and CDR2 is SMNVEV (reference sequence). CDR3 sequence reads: CASSPGRQGSGNQPQHF. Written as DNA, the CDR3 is TGTGCCAGCAGTCCCGGGCGACAGGGGTCTGGCAATCAGCCCCAGCATTTT.

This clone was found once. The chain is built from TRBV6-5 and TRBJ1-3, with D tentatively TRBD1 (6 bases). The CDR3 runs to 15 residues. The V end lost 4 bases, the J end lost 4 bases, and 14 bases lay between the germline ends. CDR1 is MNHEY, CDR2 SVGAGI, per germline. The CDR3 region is CASSSPGARGNTIYF. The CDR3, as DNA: TGTGCCAGCAGTTCCCCAGGGGCAAGGGGAAACACCATATATTTT.

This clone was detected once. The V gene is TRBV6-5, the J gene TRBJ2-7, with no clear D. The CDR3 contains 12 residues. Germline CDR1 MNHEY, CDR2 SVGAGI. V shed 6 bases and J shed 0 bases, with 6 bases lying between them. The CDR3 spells CASRKISYEQYF. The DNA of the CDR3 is TGTGCCAGCAGAAAGATCTCCTACGAGCAGTACTTC.

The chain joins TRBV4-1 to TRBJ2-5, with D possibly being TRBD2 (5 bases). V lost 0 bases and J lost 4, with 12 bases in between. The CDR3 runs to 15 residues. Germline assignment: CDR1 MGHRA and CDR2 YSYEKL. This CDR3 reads CASSQDEGPLETQYF. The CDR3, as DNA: TGCGCCAGCAGCCAAGATGAGGGTCCCCTAGAGACCCAGTACTTC.

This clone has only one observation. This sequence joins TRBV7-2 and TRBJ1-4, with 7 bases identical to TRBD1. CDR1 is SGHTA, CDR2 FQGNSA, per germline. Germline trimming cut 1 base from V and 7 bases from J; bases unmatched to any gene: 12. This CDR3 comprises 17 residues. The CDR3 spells CASSLGYTGVHSEKLFF. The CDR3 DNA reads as TGTGCCAGCAGCTTAGGTTATACAGGGGTACATAGTGAAAAACTGTTTTTT. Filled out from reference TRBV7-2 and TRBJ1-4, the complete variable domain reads GAGVSQSPSNKVTEKGKDVELRCDPISGHTALYWYRQSLGQGLEFLIYFQGNSAPDKSGLPSDRFSAERTGGSVSTLTIQRTQQEDSAVYLCASSLGYTGVHSEKLFFGSGTQLSVL.

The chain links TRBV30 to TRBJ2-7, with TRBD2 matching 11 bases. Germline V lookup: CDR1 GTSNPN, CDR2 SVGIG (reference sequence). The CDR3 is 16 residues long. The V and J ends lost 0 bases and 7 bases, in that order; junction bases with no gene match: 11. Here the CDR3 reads CAWSVRFPSGRLEQYF. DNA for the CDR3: TGTGCCTGGAGTGTAAGGTTTCCTAGCGGGAGGTTAGAGCAGTACTTC.